The 18 T cell receptor beta chains listed next were all sequenced from one sample in a study of chemoradiotherapy in HPV16-positive cancers. Clones were read by immunoSEQ multiplex PCR, and TCRdb kept only the in-frame ones, dropping some. The sample lists tens of thousands of clones, 70% to 90% occurring once. Sequences were derived from blood, sampled from a patient who underwent chemoradiotherapy. These receptors were obtained from a human donor with HPV-associated anogenital cancer.

The chain joins TRBV29-1 to TRBJ2-3; D is possibly TRBD1 (6 bases). CDR1 is SQVTM, CDR2 ANQGSEA, per germline. This CDR3 region has 14 residues. V was pared by 5 bases and J by 0 bases, with 12 bases between. DNA for the CDR3: TGCAGCGTTCTTCGGCAGGGGAGCACAGATACGCAGTATTTT. Its protein product is CSVLRQGSTDTQYF.

The chain couples TRBV6-4 to TRBJ1-6; 8 nucleotides line up with TRBD1. This CDR3 is 15 amino acids long. V was clipped by 0 bases and J by 7 bases; unmatched bases: 2. Per germline, CDR1 MRHNA and CDR2 SNTAGT. The CDR3 spells CASSDSAGGNSPLHF. The CDR3 DNA reads TGTGCCAGCAGTGACTCGGCAGGGGGCAATTCACCCCTCCACTTT.

The V call is TRBV4-1, the J call TRBJ1-3; 7 nucleotides line up with TRBD1. The CDR3 contains 15 residues. J gave up 3 bases and V 1 base, and 3 bases lay outside the gene matches. Per the germline V gene, CDR1 is MGHRA and CDR2 is YSYEKL. The CDR3 loop reads CASSQGDRVGNTIYF. CDR3 coding DNA: TGCGCCAGCAGCCAAGGAGACAGGGTTGGAAACACCATATATTTT.

This rearrangement joins TRBV19 to TRBJ2-2; D ambiguous. The V gene's germline CDR1 is LNHDA and CDR2 SQIVND (reference sequence). There are 15 residues in the CDR3. V lost 1 base and J 5 bases, leaving 11 bases between the germline ends. CDR3 loop: CASSIGYRGTGELFF. CDR3 DNA: TGTGCCAGTAGTATAGGGTACAGAGGTACCGGGGAGCTGTTTTTT.

This rearrangement joins TRBV5-1 to TRBJ2-1; TRBD2 aligns across 14 bases. This CDR3 comprises 15 residues. Germline V gene data show CDR1 as SGHRS and CDR2 as YFSETQ. J gave up 8 bases and V 4 bases, and 5 bases lay outside the gene matches. This CDR3 is CASSPGLAGVDEQFF. The CDR3 nucleotides read TGCGCCAGCAGCCCGGGACTAGCGGGGGTCGATGAGCAGTTCTTC.

V is TRBV19 and J is TRBJ2-2; D is undetermined. Trimming removed 5 bases from V and 1 base from J, with 5 bases in between. Germline V gene data show CDR1 as LNHDA and CDR2 as SQIVND (reference sequence). This CDR3 is 13 amino acids long. CDR3 residues: CASSWRNTGELFF. The DNA of the CDR3 is TGTGCCAGTAGTTGGCGGAACACCGGGGAGCTGTTTTTT.

Of note for this clone: The same CDR3 also results from other DNA sequences found in this sample. The chain couples TRBV7-9 to TRBJ2-6; no clear D. V was cut by 1 base and J by 0 bases, with 4 bases left in between. This CDR3 spans 15 amino acids. Germline CDR1 reads SEHNR; CDR2 reads FQNEAQ (reference sequence). The CDR3 sequence is CASSLGLSGANVLTF. The CDR3, as DNA: TGTGCCAGCAGCTTAGGCCTCTCTGGGGCCAACGTCCTGACTTTC.

This rearrangement joins TRBV14 to TRBJ2-3; weak D call: TRBD2 (6 bases). The V and J ends lost 0 bases and 3 bases respectively, with 13 bases between them. This CDR3 region has 16 residues. Germline-derived CDR1 and CDR2 are SGHDN and FVKESK. As DNA, the CDR3 is TGTGCCAGCAGCCAAGAGGCCCCACTAGCAACAGATACGCAGTATTTT. Translating it yields CASSQEAPLATDTQYF.

The sample holds a few counts of this clone. The gene calls are TRBV6-5 and TRBJ2-7, with D perhaps matching TRBD1 (5 bases). Trimming removed 5 bases from V and 1 base from J, with 9 bases in between. Germline values: CDR1 MNHEY, CDR2 SVGAGI. The CDR3 runs 13 residues. CDR3 protein: CASSVRESYEQYF. DNA for the CDR3: TGTGCCAGCAGTGTCAGGGAATCCTACGAGCAGTACTTC.

This clone showed up just once. The chain links TRBV5-6 to TRBJ1-2, with 7 bases matching TRBD1. The CDR3 has 15 amino acids. Germline-derived CDR1 and CDR2 are SGHDT and YYEEEE. Trimming removed 4 bases from V and 4 bases from J; junction bases left unmatched: 10. The CDR3 sequence is CASSANTGVFYGYTF. As DNA, the CDR3 is TGTGCCAGCAGCGCAAACACAGGGGTCTTCTATGGCTACACCTTC. Complete variable domain (other parts from reference TRBV5-6 and TRBJ1-2): DAGVTQSPTHLIKTRGQQVTLRCSPKSGHDTVSWYQQALGQGPQFIFQYYEEEERQRGNFPDRFSGHQFPNYSSELNVNALLLGDSALYLCASSANTGVFYGYTFGSGTRLTVV.

The chain uses TRBV28 and TRBJ2-1; a possible D gene is TRBD1 (6 bases). The germline V gene encodes CDR1 MDHEN and CDR2 SYDVKM. Trimming cost V 2 bases and J 8 bases, with 16 bases left between them. This CDR3 spans 15 amino acids. The CDR3 coding sequence is TGTGCCAGCAGTTTACTACAGGGCTCTAGGGATGAGCAGTTCTTC. The encoded protein is CASSLLQGSRDEQFF.

In nucleotides, the CDR3 is TGTGCCAGCTCACCACCGCCCGGGGAGGACATTCAGTACTTC. Its translation is CASSPPPGEDIQYF. J is TRBJ2-4 and V is TRBV18, with a possible D match to TRBD2 (6 bases). This CDR3 is built from 14 residues. V lost 0 bases and J lost 8, with 11 bases in between. CDR1 is KGHSH, CDR2 LQKENI, per germline.

In DNA, the CDR3 is TGTGCCAGCACGGTTGGGAACAAACTATACGACTATGGCTACACCTTC. Translation: CASTVGNKLYDYGYTF. The chain combines TRBV9 with TRBJ1-2; no clear D gene. The CDR3 sequence is 16 residues long. Germline loops: CDR1 SGDLS, CDR2 YYNGEE. The V gene lost 6 bases and the J gene lost 3 bases, with 21 bases spanning the gap. Full variable domain (rest looked up from reference TRBV9 and TRBJ1-2): DSGVTQTPKHLITATGQRVTLRCSPRSGDLSVYWYQQSLDQGLQFLIQYYNGEERAKGNILERFSAQQFPDLHSELNLSSLELGDSALYFCASTVGNKLYDYGYTFGSGTRLTVV.

The gene calls are TRBV11-2 and TRBJ1-3; D unclear. CDR1 is SGHAT, CDR2 FQNNGV, per germline. The CDR3 covers 15 residues. Between the trimmed V and J ends, which lost 5 bases and 0 bases, there was a span of 11 bases. CDR3 in amino acids: CASSITPYSGNTIYF. The CDR3 DNA follows: TGTGCCAGCAGCATTACTCCCTACTCTGGAAACACCATATATTTT.

This clone was detected once. The rearrangement links TRBV15 to TRBJ2-4, with D possibly being TRBD1 or TRBD2 (5 bases each). Germline V lookup: CDR1 LNHNV, CDR2 YYDKDF (reference sequence). Trimming took off 0 bases at V and 6 bases at J, with 12 bases between the two ends. This CDR3 comprises 15 residues. CDR3 nucleotides: TGTGCCACCAGCAGAGATCGCCTAGGGACAAACATTCAGTACTTC. This encodes CATSRDRLGTNIQYF.

The rearrangement joins TRBV15 to TRBJ2-3; 12 bases match TRBD2. CDR1 and CDR2 (germline): LNHNV, YYDKDF (reference sequence). Trimming took 5 bases from V and 7 from J; bases not matched to a gene: 7. The CDR3 spans 15 residues. CDR3 sequence: CATSGASGGDNTQYF. The CDR3 nucleotides are TGTGCCACCAGCGGGGCTAGCGGGGGGGATAATACGCAGTATTTT.

This chain uses TRBV5-1 with TRBJ1-3; possibly TRBD1 for D (5 bases). This CDR3 comprises 14 residues. V lost 4 bases to trimming and J lost 4 bases, with 12 bases between them. The germline V gene encodes CDR1 SGHRS and CDR2 YFSETQ. CDR3 in DNA: TGCGCCAGCAGCAAGGAGACAGCCGGAAACACCATATATTTT. This sequence encodes CASSKETAGNTIYF.

Of note for this clone: At one end, the junction sequence differs from germline, possibly due to a read error. The J gene is TRBJ2-3, the V gene TRBV7-6, with TRBD2 identical over 9 bases. The CDR3 sequence is 18 residues long. Germline V gene sequence: CDR1 SGHVS, CDR2 FNYEAQ. The CDR3 bases are TGTGCCAGCAGCGTCCAAGGGGGTAGCGGGGGTGCCACAGGTACGCAGTATTTT. It codes for CASSVQGGSGGATGTQYF.